This T cell receptor (beta chain) appears in the sequencing data of a study of cytomegalovirus exposure and HLA in healthy donors. Findings and limits, study-wide: In vitro assays verified that three CMV-associated chains recognized CMV antigens specifically. The authors listed roughly 150 TCR beta chains as cytomegalovirus-associated.

The V gene end was trimmed by 0 bases and the J gene end by 6 bases; junction bases not matched to a gene: 6. This CDR3 comprises 15 residues. From germline, CDR1 is SGDLS and CDR2 YYNGEE. Notes on this clone: Antigen specificity is unknown.

The PCR ran on 60 Vbeta and 13 Jbeta primers. Profiled with immunoSEQ multiplex PCR; TCRdb holds only in-frame clones, not every one. The data hold a few hundred thousand clones, with 60% to 80% observed a single time. Sample: PBMCs. The receptor comes from a man aged 18-30 years in good health and CMV-seronegative. The rearrangement joins TRBV9 to TRBJ2-3, with 8 bases identical to TRBD2. CDR3 residues: CASSVVAGGGDTQYF. CDR3 nucleotides: TGTGCCAGCAGCGTAGTTGCGGGAGGAGGGGATACGCAGTATTTT.